In this sample, the clone carrying this T cell receptor beta chain turned up a few times. Antigen specificity is unknown. Then a second PCR, running about 6 to 12 cycles, was carried out with a sample-barcoded 5' primer and a J-beta primer mix. Each cDNA molecule was tagged by a template-switch adaptor that had 12 random nucleotides. From the 5' RACE reads, TCRdb called clonotypes with MiXCR, one entry per CDR3 protein. The data contain 1.5 million to 2 million distinct CDR3 sequences, 40% to 55% of them singletons. The sample is drawn from a study of blood T cells in healthy people across ages. Study-wide results and limits: The study lacked donor CMV status, which possibly confounded expanded clonotype changes.

The germline V gene has CDR1 LGHNA and CDR2 YSLEER. The CDR3 totals 15 residues. The V and J ends lost 0 bases and 4 bases respectively, with 12 bases between them. Samples had at least 6 million PBMCs isolated from them. The genes are TRBV4-3 and TRBJ1-2; weak D call: TRBD1 (5 bases). This sequence was found in a woman in her thirties or forties in good health. The sequencing input was blood. The chain's CDR3 is CASSQDIGTGYGYTF. The CDR3 DNA reads as TGCGCCAGCAGCCAAGATATTGGGACCGGCTATGGCTACACCTTC.